One sample yielded the 26 T cell receptor beta chains listed below, sequenced in a study of response to subunit inactivated influenza vaccine. TCRdb reprocessed the RT-PCR reads via MiXCR and lists one record per CDR3 protein. Among about 570,000 distinct CDR3 sequences listed, about 12% were seen once. Specimen: PBMCs from blood, collected on the day of vaccination. Receptors were obtained from a man aged 50 to 59 who received an inactivated influenza vaccine.

This clonotype was counted many times. V usage is TRBV24-1 and J usage is TRBJ1-2; 11 nucleotides agree with TRBD1. Germline V gene sequence: CDR1 KGHDR, CDR2 SFDVKD. After removal of 4 bases from V and 4 bases from J, the junction contained 7 bases not matched to a gene. CDR3 length: 16 amino acids. The CDR3 spells CATSDPGTGGSYGYTF. The DNA of the CDR3 is TGTGCCACCAGTGACCCGGGGACAGGGGGTTCCTATGGCTACACCTTC.

As concerns this clonotype: Since a much larger clone is just one base distant, this may be a read error. This sequence joins TRBV12-3 or TRBV12-4 and TRBJ2-1; tentatively, D is TRBD2 (5 bases). This CDR3 region has 12 residues. The CDR3 sequence: CTSSRGNNEQFF. CDR3 sequence (DNA): TGTACCAGCAGTCGGGGTAACAATGAGCAGTTCTTC.

This clonotype was found many times. The chain recombines TRBV4-1 with TRBJ2-3, with D possibly TRBD2 on 6 matching bases. With 3 bases removed from V and 2 bases from J, the gap between germline ends came to 15 bases. From germline, CDR1 is MGHRA and CDR2 YSYEKL. This CDR3 has 16 amino acids. In DNA, the CDR3 is TGCGCCAGCAGCCAGTACCGGGACTCCTACACAGATACGCAGTATTTT. It codes for CASSQYRDSYTDTQYF.

This clonotype has a handful of counts. This chain joins TRBV6-2 or TRBV6-3 and TRBJ1-3; D is perhaps TRBD1 (5 bases). V was trimmed by 2 bases and J by 8 bases, leaving 16 bases between them. The CDR3 is made up of 15 amino acids. Germline V gene sequence: CDR1 MNHEY, CDR2 SVGEGT. The CDR3 loop reads CASSYRDRAEDTIYF. The DNA for the CDR3 is TGTGCCAGCAGTTACCGGGACCGCGCCGAAGACACCATATATTTT.

In regard to this clonotype: A read error may account for a junction end that differs from germline. The chain is built from TRBV4-3 and TRBJ2-1; possibly TRBD2 for D (6 bases). This CDR3 spans 15 amino acids. Per the germline V gene, CDR1 is LGHNA and CDR2 is YSLEER. DNA for the CDR3: TGCGCCAGCAGGCAAGCCCTGTCCGGGCTAGCGGAGCAGTTCTTC. Translation gives CASRQALSGLAEQFF.

This chain joins TRBV11-2 and TRBJ2-7; D perhaps matches TRBD1 (5 bases). This CDR3 has 14 residues. Germline V CDR1 and CDR2: SGHAT, FQNNGV. The V end was cut by 2 bases, the J end by 0 bases, with 8 bases between. The chain's CDR3 is CASSLMQGSYEQYF. The CDR3 DNA is TGTGCCAGCAGCTTAATGCAGGGCTCCTACGAGCAGTACTTC.

V usage is TRBV28 and J usage is TRBJ2-7; perhaps TRBD1 as D (6 bases). Trimming removed 5 bases from V and 2 bases from J, with 16 bases in between. There are 15 residues in the CDR3. Germline V gives CDR1 MDHEN, CDR2 SYDVKM. In nucleotides, the CDR3 is TGTGCCAGCAGTGGTAAGACAGGCCTTCCCTACGAGCAGTACTTC. It is translated as CASSGKTGLPYEQYF. The full variable domain, completed using reference TRBV28 and TRBJ2-7, is DVKVTQSSRYLVKRTGEKVFLECVQDMDHENMFWYRQDPGLGLRLIYFSYDVKMKEKGDIPEGYSVSREKKERFSLILESASTNQTSMYLCASSGKTGLPYEQYFGPGTRLTVT.

The chain combines TRBV4-2 with TRBJ2-7; perhaps TRBD1 as D (6 bases). V lost 3 bases to trimming and J lost 1 base, with 13 bases between them. Per the germline V gene, CDR1 is LGHNA and CDR2 is YNFKEQ. The CDR3 length is 15 residues. The DNA for the CDR3 is TGTGCCAGCAGCCAGCTAGATGGACAGTCCTACGAGCAGTACTTC. Translated, it gives CASSQLDGQSYEQYF.

This clonotype was detected a few times. The chain couples TRBV28 to TRBJ2-3; the D is unclear. The CDR3 contains 13 residues. The V gene's germline CDR1 is MDHEN and CDR2 SYDVKM. V lost 7 bases, J lost 3 bases, and 11 bases lay in between. In DNA form, the CDR3 reads TGTGCCAGCACCGCATCTACGACAGATACGCAGTATTTT. Residues: CASTASTTDTQYF.

This clonotype occurred many times. This chain links TRBV12-5 with TRBJ1-5, with D unresolved. V gave up 4 bases and J gave up 7 bases, with 8 bases separating them. This CDR3 is 12 amino acids long. Germline lookup yields CDR1 LGHNT and CDR2 FRNRAP. The CDR3 region has the DNA TGTGCTAGTGGTTGGGAGGGACAGCCCCAGCATTTT. Translation: CASGWEGQPQHF.

The chain carries TRBV12-3 or TRBV12-4 and TRBJ1-5; no firm D call. The V end lost 1 base, the J end lost 6 bases, and 4 bases lay between the germline ends. The CDR3 sequence is 12 residues long. The chain's CDR3 is CASSLDPQPQHF. The CDR3, as DNA: TGTGCCAGCAGTTTAGATCCTCAGCCCCAGCATTTT.

This clonotype was counted between two and nine times. Possible read error: a much larger clone is one base away. The V and J genes are TRBV3-1 and TRBJ2-2; D unclear. This CDR3 is 13 amino acids long. Germline-derived CDR1 and CDR2 are LGHDT and YNNKEL (reference sequence). The V end was cut by 7 bases, the J end by 3 bases, with 9 bases between. Here the CDR3 DNA reads TGTGCCAGCACCCCTTTAGACACCGGGGAGCTGTTTTTT. This gives the protein CASTPLDTGELFF. Complete variable domain (other parts from reference TRBV3-1 and TRBJ2-2): DTAVSQTPKYLVTQMGNDKSIKCEQNLGHDTMYWYKQDSKKFLKIMFSYNNKELIINETVPNRFSPKSPDKAHLNLHINSLELGDSAVYFCASTPLDTGELFFGEGSRLTVL.

This clonotype showed up many times. The genes are TRBV7-9 and TRBJ1-4; TRBD1 matches 7 bases. Germline CDR1 is SEHNR and CDR2 is FQNEAQ (reference sequence). The J segment lost 8 bases and the V segment lost 5 bases, leaving 2 bases of the junction unmatched. The CDR3 totals 12 residues. Here the CDR3 DNA reads TGTGCCAGCAGCAGACAGGGAGAAAAACTGTTTTTT. Encoded protein: CASSRQGEKLFF.

This clonotype was counted a few times. The V gene is TRBV23-1, the J gene TRBJ2-3, with 11 bases fitting TRBD2. TRBV23-1 is known as an ORF, though its function is uncertain. The CDR3 extends over 17 amino acids. Trimming cost V 0 bases and J 3 bases; bases outside gene matches: 5. CDR3 bases: TGCGCCAGCAGTCAATCTTTAGCGGGGGGGGCTACAGATACGCAGTATTTT. As protein: CASSQSLAGGATDTQYF.

A few counts support this clonotype. J is TRBJ2-5 and V is TRBV5-1; D is tentatively TRBD1 or TRBD2 (6 bases each). Germline V lookup: CDR1 SGHRS, CDR2 YFSETQ. V shed 0 bases and J shed 7 bases, with 22 bases lying between them. The CDR3 is 17 amino acids. CDR3: CASSLARGQTLLSTQYF. Here the CDR3 DNA reads TGCGCCAGCAGCTTGGCTCGGGGGCAGACACTCCTATCGACCCAGTACTTC. The full variable domain, its missing parts supplied by reference TRBV5-1 and TRBJ2-5, is KAGVTQTPRYLIKTRGQQVTLSCSPISGHRSVSWYQQTPGQGLQFLFEYFSETQRNKGNFPGRFSGRQFSNSRSEMNVSTLELGDSALYLCASSLARGQTLLSTQYFGPGTRLLVL.

This CDR3 reads CASSFGTGLQSDTQYF. CDR3 sequence (DNA): TGTGCCAGCAGTTTTGGGACAGGGCTTCAGTCAGATACGCAGTATTTT. The chain carries TRBV6-5 and TRBJ2-3; 9 positions match TRBD1. The ends lost 4 bases at V and 4 bases at J; junction bases unmatched: 9. Germline CDR1 MNHEY, CDR2 SVGAGI. The CDR3 loop spans 16 amino acids.

The chain couples TRBV5-1 to TRBJ2-2; 8 nucleotides line up with TRBD1. This CDR3 has 16 amino acids. Trimming at V came to 5 bases and at J to 2 bases, leaving 8 bases not matched to a gene. Germline V gene sequence: CDR1 SGHRS, CDR2 YFSETQ. CDR3 bases: TGCGCCAGCAGTTTGACAGGGGCTATTAACACCGGGGAGCTGTTTTTT. Translated, it gives CASSLTGAINTGELFF.

This clonotype was observed a handful of times. J is TRBJ1-4 and V is TRBV4-1; D is unresolved. The CDR3 totals 14 residues. V lost 4 bases and J 7 bases, leaving 13 bases between the germline ends. Germline V gene lookup returns CDR1 MGHRA and CDR2 YSYEKL. The CDR3 spells CASSPTPGSEKLFF. Here the CDR3 DNA reads TGCGCCAGCAGCCCGACTCCAGGTAGTGAAAAACTGTTTTTT.

CDR3 bases: TGTGCCAGCAGCCAGGCGGGGTGGGGAGCTAATTTAGTGGATACGCAGTATTTT. Its translation is CASSQAGWGANLVDTQYF. V and J are TRBV3-1 and TRBJ2-3, with D perhaps matching TRBD2 (6 bases). Germline V CDR1 and CDR2: LGHDT, YNNKEL (reference sequence). V lost 3 bases to trimming and J lost 6 bases, with 25 bases between them. CDR3 length equals 18 residues.

This clonotype was seen only a few times. The gene calls are TRBV4-2 and TRBJ2-7, with D possibly being TRBD1 (5 bases). The CDR3 extends over 14 amino acids. The V end lost 1 base, the J end lost 4 bases, and 11 bases lay between the germline ends. Looked up from germline, CDR1 is LGHNA and CDR2 is YNFKEQ. CDR3 protein: CASSQGAGRYEQYF. CDR3 nucleotide sequence: TGTGCCAGCAGCCAAGGTGCAGGGCGGTACGAGCAGTACTTC.

This clonotype was detected a few times. The chain combines TRBV4-1 with TRBJ1-2, with TRBD1 matching over 7 bases. From germline, CDR1 is MGHRA and CDR2 YSYEKL. Unmatched junction bases numbered 7, after V lost 3 bases and J lost 3 bases. The CDR3 has 15 residues. The CDR3 region is CASSQGLTGYYGYTF. The CDR3 bases are TGCGCCAGCAGCCAGGGGCTGACAGGGTACTATGGCTACACCTTC.

This clonotype turned up a few times. The chain is built from TRBV7-3 and TRBJ2-5, with 8 nucleotides matching TRBD1. Germline CDR1 reads SGHTA; CDR2 reads FQGTGA. This CDR3 is 13 amino acids long. Trimming cost V 4 bases and J 3 bases; bases outside gene matches: 1. CDR3 bases: TGTGCCAGCAGCTCGACAGGGGAAGAGACCCAGTACTTC. It specifies CASSSTGEETQYF.

The V call is TRBV7-9, the J call TRBJ1-2; TRBD1 matches 10 bases. This CDR3 comprises 15 residues. J was trimmed by 3 bases and V by 5 bases; bases with no gene match: 6. Germline V gene lookup returns CDR1 SEHNR and CDR2 FQNEAQ (reference sequence). The CDR3 loop reads CASSQGTGDYYGYTF. In DNA form, the CDR3 reads TGTGCCAGCAGCCAAGGGACAGGGGACTACTATGGCTACACCTTC.

The CDR3 region is CASSFEAGYEKLFF. The DNA of the CDR3 is TGTGCCAGCAGCTTCGAGGCAGGCTATGAAAAACTGTTTTTT. V gene TRBV5-5 combines with J gene TRBJ1-4, with D unresolved. Germline CDR1 and CDR2: SGHKS and YYEKEE (reference sequence). Trimming took off 2 bases at V and 6 bases at J, with 11 bases between the two ends. The CDR3 length is 14 residues.

The rearrangement links TRBV6-1 to TRBJ2-3, with TRBD2 matching over 11 bases. This CDR3 has 15 residues. Losses at the gene ends were 6 bases for V and 3 bases for J; bases not matched to a gene: 5. The germline V gene has CDR1 MNHNS and CDR2 SASEGT. CDR3 in amino acids: CASSKLAGVTDTQYF. As DNA, the CDR3 is TGTGCCAGCAGCAAACTAGCGGGGGTTACAGATACGCAGTATTTT.

Only a few counts were recorded for this clonotype. The rearrangement links TRBV5-1 to TRBJ1-1; D is perhaps TRBD1 (5 bases). The V end was cut by 0 bases, the J end by 6 bases, with 15 bases between. In germline, CDR1 is SGHRS, CDR2 YFSETQ. The CDR3 covers 15 residues. This CDR3 is CASSLEGTRGAEAFF. The CDR3 coding sequence is TGCGCCAGCAGCTTGGAGGGGACCCGGGGGGCTGAAGCTTTCTTT.